Included here is one TCR beta chain sequence, with context. This entry is derived from a study of blood T cell repertoires in COVID-19. As processed by the authors: Estimates of nucleated cell counts were drawn from the amplification of reference gene primers. Sequenced by immunoSEQ multiplex PCR; TCRdb stores in-frame clones only, minus some. V and J calls and clone size are given by that table; D and trimming were obtained from the DNA. The table shows 180,000 or so clones, with roughly 86% occurring only once. Sequencing was performed on peripheral blood. The clonotype comes from a middle-aged man with active or convalescent COVID-19.

CDR3 nucleotide sequence: TGTGCCAGCAGTCCCTTTTTGACAGGCTACTATGGCTACACCTTC. Translated: CASSPFLTGYYGYTF. The rearrangement joins TRBV2 to TRBJ1-2; tentatively, D is TRBD1 (6 bases). This CDR3 has 15 residues. Trimming took off 5 bases at V and 3 bases at J, with 16 bases between the two ends. Germline V gives CDR1 SNHLY, CDR2 FYNNEI. Using reference TRBV2 and TRBJ1-2 for the parts outside the CDR3, the full variable domain is EPEVTQTPSHQVTQMGQEVILRCVPISNHLYFYWYRQILGQKVEFLVSFYNNEISEKSEIFDDQFSVERPDGSNFTLKIRSTKLEDSAMYFCASSPFLTGYYGYTFGSGTRLTVV.